This T cell receptor (beta chain) was observed in a study of cytomegalovirus exposure and HLA in healthy donors. The PCR made use of 60 Vbeta and 13 Jbeta primers. Generated by immunoSEQ multiplex PCR, the TCRdb table keeps only in-frame clones and is missing some. The sample holds 150,000 to 160,000 clones, around 70% seen once. Study-wide findings and caveats: A previous analysis found most TCR beta V segments productive roughly 90% or roughly 30% of the time. Presence/absence analyses supposed approximately even sequencing depth among donors.

Germline V CDR1 and CDR2: SEHNR, FQNEAQ (reference sequence). Between the trimmed V and J ends, which lost 5 bases and 0 bases, there was a span of 7 bases. This CDR3 has 13 residues. About this clone: Its specificity is unknown. The identical CDR3 is also encoded by other nucleotide sequences in the sample.

Sequenced: PBMCs. The source of this sequence is a man aged 30 to 45 in good health and CMV-seronegative. This chain uses TRBV7-9 with TRBJ1-1; D call uncertain. CDR3 sequence: CASSPPVNTEAFF. CDR3 bases: TGTGCCAGCAGCCCTCCAGTGAACACTGAAGCTTTCTTT. The full variable domain, in which reference TRBV7-9 and TRBJ1-1 provide the parts outside the CDR3, is DTGVSQNPRHKITKRGQNVTFRCDPISEHNRLYWYRQTLGQGPEFLTYFQNEAQLEKSRLLSDRFSAERPKGSFSTLEIQRTEQGDSAMYLCASSPPVNTEAFFGQGTRLTVV.